The source of this T cell receptor (beta chain) is a study of cytomegalovirus exposure and HLA in healthy donors. General observations from the study: Prior analysis indicated that the majority of TCR beta V segments exhibited productivity approximately 87% or approximately 30% of the time. In a later analysis, V- and J-gene trimming of beta chains associated with a DCLRE1C missense variant, replicated independently. Presence/absence analyses assumed roughly uniform sequencing depth across donors. Most TCR sequences proved rare, with some public TCRs found in many donors.

With regard to this clone: The target antigen is unknown.

The PCR made use of 60 Vbeta and 13 Jbeta primers. TCRdb keeps only in-frame clones here, not all; method: immunoSEQ multiplex PCR. This table has about 130,000 clones, around 74% appearing once. CDR1 and CDR2 from the germline V gene are KGHSH and LQKENI. The CDR3 is 14 amino acids. The V end was cut by 6 bases, the J end by 4 bases, with 15 bases between. Sequencing was performed on PBMCs. This chain connects TRBV18 to TRBJ1-1; perhaps TRBD1 as D (6 bases). The receptor was derived from a man younger than 35 in good health and CMV-seropositive. The CDR3 loop is CASSKGGSVTEAFF. CDR3 in DNA: TGTGCCAGCTCGAAAGGGGGTTCGGTCACTGAAGCTTTCTTT.